The 20 T cell receptor beta chains below all came from one sample that was sequenced in a study of regulatory T cells in long-lasting Graves disease. Described time point: newly diagnosed GD, antithyroid drugs for less than 3 months. PBMCs provided the RNA from which the TCR library was made. Sequencing libraries for TCR beta were prepared with iRepertoire HTBI primers and Arm-PCR of CDR3 regions. From the multiplex PCR reads, TCRdb called clonotypes with MiXCR, one entry per CDR3 protein. The sample lists 300,000 to 400,000 distinct CDR3 sequences, roughly a sixth occurring once. Another study also made use of these data, one on T cells in Graves' hyperthyroidism and ophthalmopathy.

The specimen comprised peripheral blood mononuclear cells (PBMCs), sampled at new diagnosis, from a patient treated with antithyroid drugs. Receptors originate from a middle-aged man with Graves disease.

This clonotype was recorded at least ten times. The V call is TRBV5-1, the J call TRBJ2-4; 9 bases are shared with TRBD2. Germline CDR1 SGHRS, CDR2 YFSETQ. The ends lost 4 bases at V and 9 bases at J; junction bases unmatched: 11. The CDR3 is 15 residues long. CDR3 in DNA: TGCGCCAGCAGCATCGTCCCGGGACTAGCTGGCATTCAGTACTTC. Encoded protein: CASSIVPGLAGIQYF.

The CDR3 DNA reads TGTGCCAGCACCCGGACAGGGGGCGACTATGGCTACACCTTC. Encoded protein: CASTRTGGDYGYTF. The chain recombines TRBV6-1 with TRBJ1-2; 11 positions match TRBD1. CDR3 length: 14 amino acids. Germline CDR1 and CDR2: MNHNS and SASEGT. V dropped 7 bases and J dropped 3; count of bases not matched to a gene: 4.

This clonotype appeared a few times. The J gene is TRBJ2-5, the V gene TRBV7-9; D tentatively reads TRBD1 or TRBD2 (5 bases each). Germline V lookup: CDR1 SEHNR, CDR2 FQNEAQ (reference sequence). The CDR3 is 15 amino acids. Trimming left V 1 base short and J 3 bases short, with 12 bases between. The CDR3 coding sequence is TGTGCCAGCAGCTTAGTCGGGGCTCGCGAAGAGACCCAGTACTTC. Amino acid sequence: CASSLVGAREETQYF.

This clonotype was counted only a few times. The chain has TRBV6-5 and TRBJ2-4, with unresolved D. The V and J ends lost 3 bases and 0 bases respectively, with 18 bases between them. The length of the CDR3 is 18 residues. Per the germline V gene, CDR1 is MNHEY and CDR2 is SVGAGI. CDR3 in DNA: TGTGCCAGCAGTTATCCCCCCACACCGACACTAGCCAAAAACATTCAGTACTTC. This gives the protein CASSYPPTPTLAKNIQYF.

This clonotype came up many times. The chain links TRBV7-2 to TRBJ2-7; D is possibly TRBD2 (5 bases). This CDR3 has 14 amino acids. Trimming cost V 8 bases and J 0 bases, with 14 bases left between them. Germline loops: CDR1 SGHTA, CDR2 FQGNSA. CDR3 protein: CASSTLADSYEQYF. CDR3 nucleotide sequence: TGTGCCAGCTCTACTCTAGCCGACTCCTACGAGCAGTACTTC. Filled out from reference TRBV7-2 and TRBJ2-7, the complete variable domain reads GAGVSQSPSNKVTEKGKDVELRCDPISGHTALYWYRQSLGQGLEFLIYFQGNSAPDKSGLPSDRFSAERTGGSVSTLTIQRTQQEDSAVYLCASSTLADSYEQYFGPGTRLTVT.

The V gene is TRBV18, the J gene TRBJ2-1; D gene ambiguous. Germline V CDR1 and CDR2: KGHSH, LQKENI. Trimming left V 1 base short and J 8 bases short, with 15 bases between. The CDR3 contains 15 residues. The CDR3 is CASSPQWGSKDEQFF. The CDR3 nucleotides are TGTGCCAGCTCACCACAATGGGGTTCTAAAGATGAGCAGTTCTTC.

The rearrangement links TRBV4-1 to TRBJ1-2; D gene uncertain. The CDR3 has 14 amino acids. The V end lost 0 bases, the J end lost 2 bases, and 7 bases lay between the germline ends. Germline loops: CDR1 MGHRA, CDR2 YSYEKL. The CDR3 sequence: CASSQDQENYGYTF. In DNA form, the CDR3 reads TGCGCCAGCAGCCAAGATCAGGAGAACTATGGCTACACCTTC.

The chain is built from TRBV30 and TRBJ1-5; D might be TRBD1 (5 bases). The length of the CDR3 is 16 residues. Per the germline V gene, CDR1 is GTSNPN and CDR2 is SVGIG (reference sequence). Trimming took 0 bases from V and 6 from J, leaving 18 bases between them. The CDR3 protein is CAWSVRLSGGGQPQHF. The CDR3 DNA reads TGTGCCTGGAGTGTAAGGCTGTCGGGGGGGGGTCAGCCCCAGCATTTT.

V usage is TRBV6-1 and J usage is TRBJ2-7; D is unclear. Germline CDR1 MNHNS, CDR2 SASEGT. Trimming took off 8 bases at V and 3 bases at J, with 8 bases between the two ends. The CDR3 is 11 residues long. Here the CDR3 reads CASGRLYEQYF. CDR3 coding DNA: TGTGCCAGCGGCCGACTCTACGAGCAGTACTTC.

This clonotype was recorded many times. This chain connects TRBV6-2 or TRBV6-3 to TRBJ1-5; unclear D gene. Germline V gene lookup returns CDR1 MNHEY and CDR2 SVGEGT. Trimming took off 5 bases at V and 2 bases at J, with 13 bases between the two ends. The CDR3 totals 15 residues. As DNA, the CDR3 is TGTGCCAGCAGTCCCCGGGGTACTGGCAATCAGCCCCAGCATTTT. The encoded protein is CASSPRGTGNQPQHF.

In DNA form, the CDR3 reads TGTGCCAGCAGCCCGTGGGACAGGGGAAGTTCACCCCTCCACTTT. Translation: CASSPWDRGSSPLHF. This sequence joins TRBV7-2 and TRBJ1-6, with TRBD1 matching over 10 bases. J was trimmed by 9 bases and V by 5 bases; bases with no gene match: 7. The CDR3 is made up of 15 amino acids. Germline CDR1 reads SGHTA; CDR2 reads FQGNSA.

This clonotype was observed once. A much larger clone sits a single nucleotide away, making a read error possible. The V call is TRBV2, the J call TRBJ1-1, with D possibly TRBD1 on 5 matching bases. Germline CDR1 and CDR2: SNHLY and FYNNEI. The CDR3 totals 14 residues. CDR3 residues: CASSGGPGGTEALF. The CDR3, as DNA: TGTGCCAGCAGTGGGGGTCCTGGGGGGACTGAAGCTCTCTTT.

Many counts were recorded for this clonotype. This chain connects TRBV9 to TRBJ1-2; D is unclear. Germline CDR1 SGDLS, CDR2 YYNGEE. This CDR3 is 12 amino acids long. V shed 5 bases and J shed 4 bases, with 9 bases lying between them. DNA of the CDR3: TGTGCCAGCAGTCGGGAGTCCTATGGCTACACCTTC. Amino acid sequence: CASSRESYGYTF.

The rearrangement joins TRBV20-1 to TRBJ1-1; D unclear. V was cut by 0 bases and J by 4 bases, with 9 bases left in between. This CDR3 is 13 amino acids long. Germline V gene sequence: CDR1 DFQATT, CDR2 SNEGSKA (reference sequence). CDR3: CSARDSGSTEAFF. CDR3 DNA: TGCAGTGCTAGAGACAGTGGGTCCACTGAAGCTTTCTTT.

This chain uses TRBV2 with TRBJ2-1, with D perhaps assigned TRBD1 or TRBD2 (5 bases each). Trimming shortened V by 6 bases and J by 11 bases, and 17 bases separated the two germline ends. CDR1 is SNHLY and CDR2 is FYNNEI in the germline V gene. This CDR3 contains 13 residues. The CDR3 loop reads CASSLGRGGQQFF. The CDR3 DNA reads as TGTGCCAGCAGCTTAGGACGGGGCGGACAGCAGTTCTTC.

This clonotype was seen repeatedly, ten times or more. The rearrangement links TRBV11-2 to TRBJ1-2; TRBD1 agrees at 7 bases. The trim removed 7 bases at V and 4 bases at J, leaving 9 bases unmatched. CDR1 and CDR2 from the germline V gene are SGHAT and FQNNGV. The CDR3 contains 14 residues. The CDR3 is CASTRDTGAYGYTF. The DNA for the CDR3 is TGTGCCAGCACCCGGGATACAGGGGCCTATGGCTACACCTTC.

CDR3 in amino acids: CASNFGGRAGQPQHF. CDR3 sequence (DNA): TGTGCCAGCAACTTTGGGGGGCGCGCAGGGCAGCCCCAGCATTTT. The chain carries TRBV7-2 and TRBJ1-5; D is possibly TRBD1 (6 bases). The CDR3 spans 15 residues. CDR1 SGHTA and CDR2 FQGNSA come from the germline V gene. The V end lost 7 bases, the J end lost 7 bases, and 20 bases lay between the germline ends.

This clonotype was counted at least ten times. The junction does not match germline at one end; this may be a read error. The chain couples TRBV5-1 to TRBJ1-1, with D hard to call. The germline V gene has CDR1 SGHRS and CDR2 YFSETQ. The CDR3 is 14 residues long. CDR3 coding DNA: TGTGCCAGCAGCTTTGGGAGTGGGGACACTGAAGCTTTCTTT. Translating it yields CASSFGSGDTEAFF.

The genes are TRBV5-1 and TRBJ2-5; tentative D call: TRBD1 (5 bases). V gave up 0 bases and J gave up 5 bases, with 14 bases separating them. Germline V gene lookup returns CDR1 SGHRS and CDR2 YFSETQ. This CDR3 has 15 residues. The DNA of the CDR3 is TGCGCCAGCAGCTTGGAAGGTGACAGTTCGGAGACCCAGTACTTC. Protein: CASSLEGDSSETQYF.

At least ten counts were recorded for this clonotype. This rearrangement joins TRBV9 to TRBJ2-1; possibly TRBD2 for D (7 bases). The CDR3 contains 16 residues. CDR1 and CDR2 from the germline V gene are SGDLS and YYNGEE. Trimming took off 3 bases at V and 4 bases at J, with 17 bases between the two ends. CDR3 DNA sequence: TGTGCCAGCAGCGACCTAAGAGGGGGGGGGTACAATGAGCAGTTCTTC. Protein: CASSDLRGGGYNEQFF.